This T cell receptor beta chain was observed in a study of blood T cell repertoires in COVID-19. The method was immunoSEQ multiplex PCR; TCRdb's version includes in-frame clones alone and lacks a portion of them. Among approximately 230,000 clones, roughly 85% were seen once, and the ten largest hold over 2%. The CDR3 has 17 amino acids. The source material was peripheral blood. The receptor comes from a man aged 30-40 years who had recovered from COVID-19. The chain uses TRBV21-1 and TRBJ2-4; no DNA check was done on the table's D call, TRBD2. TRBV21-1 counts as a pseudogene. The CDR3 coding sequence is TGTGCCAGCAGCAAACGATGGACTAGCGGGGGACTGAACATTCAGTACTTC. Encoded protein: CASSKRWTSGGLNIQYF.